This T cell receptor (beta chain) is from a study of CD8 T cells in ankylosing spondylitis. TCRdb re-analysed the 5' RACE reads in MiXCR, keeping a single row per CDR3 protein. The table shows 150,000 to 200,000 distinct CDR3 sequences, with about a sixth occurring only once. Trimming removed 1 base from V and 3 bases from J; junction bases left unmatched: 2. Germline V gives CDR1 DFQATT, CDR2 SNEGSKA (reference sequence). CDR3 length: 14 amino acids. Note on this clonotype: Its antigen remains unknown.

Broader study findings: Clones linked to disease were reported to show significant enrichment in matched ankylosing spondylitis synovial fluid. Clones that were linked to disease were CD8+ and were relatively rare in peripheral blood. Several highly homologous variants formed a TCR beta motif that appeared characteristic of ankylosing spondylitis blood.

Sequenced: blood, either unsorted or a sorted T cell fraction (not recorded which). V gene TRBV20-1 combines with J gene TRBJ2-3, with 9 bases that match TRBD2. The clonotype comes from a male donor with ankylosing spondylitis or in good health (not recorded which). The CDR3 sequence: CSARVGLATDTQYF. CDR3 nucleotide sequence: TGCAGTGCTAGAGTGGGACTAGCAACAGATACGCAGTATTTT.